The next 15 T cell receptor beta chains were all read from a single sample in a study of Tregs in tolerant kidney transplant recipients. Clones were sequenced by immunoSEQ multiplex PCR, and TCRdb holds only the in-frame ones, with some missing. This table has about 78,000 clones, more than 85% appearing once. Sequencing used Tregs from blood, obtained before the transplant. All receptors derive from a human donor who received a combined kidney and bone marrow transplant.

The chain couples TRBV30 to TRBJ1-2, with D possibly matching TRBD1 (6 bases). This CDR3 comprises 13 residues. Germline V lookup: CDR1 GTSNPN, CDR2 SVGIG (reference sequence). With 3 bases removed from V and 4 bases from J, the gap between germline ends came to 12 bases. The CDR3 DNA reads as TGTGCCTGGAGGCGTACAGGGATCTATGGCTACACCTTC. Translating gives CAWRRTGIYGYTF.

The chain employs TRBV18 and TRBJ2-1; no firm D call. Germline V gives CDR1 KGHSH, CDR2 LQKENI. V was trimmed by 3 bases and J by 5 bases, leaving 11 bases between them. The CDR3 contains 14 residues. CDR3 DNA sequence: TGTGCCAGCTCACCTTCGGGCTCGGACAATGAGCAGTTCTTC. It specifies CASSPSGSDNEQFF.

The genes are TRBV19 and TRBJ1-1, with D tentatively TRBD1 (5 bases). The CDR3 covers 12 residues. Trimming pared 0 bases from V and 11 bases from J, leaving 10 bases between. Germline lookup yields CDR1 LNHDA and CDR2 SQIVND (reference sequence). The CDR3 DNA follows: TGTGCCAGTAGTATAGAAGGAGGGGACGCTTTCTTT. As protein: CASSIEGGDAFF.

This clone was counted only a few times. The V gene is TRBV27, the J gene TRBJ1-5; D gene uncertain. Germline CDR1 and CDR2: MNHEY and SMNVEV (reference sequence). Trimming took 3 bases from V and 6 from J, leaving 9 bases between them. CDR3 length: 13 amino acids. DNA for the CDR3: TGTGCCAGCAGTTTGGGCTTGGGTCAGCCCCAGCATTTT. This encodes CASSLGLGQPQHF.

The gene calls are TRBV19 and TRBJ2-5, with 8 bases lining up with TRBD1. The J call is doubtful: the DNA matches TRBJ2-7 better. The length of the CDR3 is 12 residues. Germline CDR1 and CDR2: LNHDA and SQIVND (reference sequence). CDR3 residues: CASEDRGHEQYF. DNA for the CDR3: TGTGCCAGCGAAGACAGGGGCCACGAGCAGTACTTC.

This clone has more than one count but fewer than ten. The chain is built from TRBV21-1 and TRBJ2-1; the table's D call TRBD2 went unverified against the DNA. TRBV21-1 is deemed a pseudogene. CDR3 length: 14 amino acids. The CDR3 sequence is CASSKGTSSNEQFF. CDR3 DNA sequence: TGTGCCAGCAGCAAAGGGACTAGTAGCAATGAGCAGTTCTTC.

The V gene is TRBV11-2, the J gene TRBJ2-1, with 9 bases lining up with TRBD2. V trimming: 1 base; J trimming: 4 bases; junction bases outside the gene matches: 2. This CDR3 contains 15 residues. Germline lookup yields CDR1 SGHAT and CDR2 FQNNGV. CDR3 coding DNA: TGTGCCAGCAGCTTAGCAGGACTAGCGTACAATGAGCAGTTCTTC. It encodes CASSLAGLAYNEQFF.

The chain joins TRBV5-1 to TRBJ2-2, with 10 bases that match TRBD2. Germline V gene lookup returns CDR1 SGHRS and CDR2 YFSETQ. CDR3 length: 16 residues. V was clipped by 4 bases and J by 3 bases; unmatched bases: 6. This CDR3 reads CASSRRTSGYTGELFF. CDR3 in DNA: TGCGCCAGCAGCCGTCGGACTAGCGGTTACACCGGGGAGCTGTTTTTT. Together with reference TRBV5-1 and TRBJ2-2, the CDR3 gives the full variable domain: KAGVTQTPRYLIKTRGQQVTLSCSPISGHRSVSWYQQTPGQGLQFLFEYFSETQRNKGNFPGRFSGRQFSNSRSEMNVSTLELGDSALYLCASSRRTSGYTGELFFGEGSRLTVL.

The chain is built from TRBV7-9 and TRBJ2-6, with a weak D call TRBD1 (6 bases). The germline V gene encodes CDR1 SEHNR and CDR2 FQNEAQ (reference sequence). The CDR3 loop spans 16 amino acids. Trimming took off 11 bases at V and 2 bases at J, with 19 bases between the two ends. For the CDR3, the DNA is TGTGCCGGCGAGGCAAGGGGGAGTCCTGGGGCCAACGTCCTGACTTTC. Translating gives CAGEARGSPGANVLTF.

The chain links TRBV7-9 to TRBJ2-1; D not resolved. Germline CDR1 reads SEHNR; CDR2 reads FQNEAQ (reference sequence). This CDR3 is built from 15 residues. The ends were cut back, 7 bases at V and 5 bases at J, with 18 bases in the middle. CDR3 in DNA: TGTGCCAGCACCCCGGGTGGGTTGGGTGACAATGAGCAGTTCTTC. Translated: CASTPGGLGDNEQFF. The whole variable domain, remainder taken from reference TRBV7-9 and TRBJ2-1, is DTGVSQNPRHKITKRGQNVTFRCDPISEHNRLYWYRQTLGQGPEFLTYFQNEAQLEKSRLLSDRFSAERPKGSFSTLEIQRTEQGDSAMYLCASTPGGLGDNEQFFGPGTRLTVL.

This chain uses TRBV7-9 with TRBJ1-1; TRBD1 might be the D (6 bases). Per the germline V gene, CDR1 is SEHNR and CDR2 is FQNEAQ (reference sequence). The CDR3 has 14 amino acids. Trimming stripped 5 bases from V and 0 bases from J, with 10 bases between. DNA of the CDR3: TGTGCCAGCAGCCCAAGACAGGTGAACACTGAAGCTTTCTTT. Residues: CASSPRQVNTEAFF.

This clone was picked up a small number of times. The CDR3 is CAWSPPGLFGETQYF. CDR3 sequence (DNA): TGTGCCTGGAGTCCCCCGGGTCTTTTTGGGGAGACCCAGTACTTC. The chain links TRBV30 to TRBJ2-5; D is unresolved. Germline CDR1 and CDR2: GTSNPN and SVGIG (reference sequence). The CDR3 has 15 amino acids. Trimming cost V 2 bases and J 5 bases, with 18 bases left between them.

CDR3: CASSPVGGETQYF. The CDR3 DNA follows: TGTGCCAGCAGCCCCGTTGGGGGGGAGACCCAGTACTTC. V is TRBV7-3 and J is TRBJ2-5, with a tentative D call TRBD2 (6 bases). This CDR3 region has 13 residues. V gave up 5 bases and J gave up 5 bases, with 12 bases separating them. CDR1 is SGHTA, CDR2 FQGTGA, per germline.

The chain employs TRBV27 and TRBJ2-5; D is undetermined. CDR3 length: 11 amino acids. V lost 3 bases and J lost 7, with 6 bases in between. Per germline, CDR1 MNHEY and CDR2 SMNVEV (reference sequence). This CDR3 reads CASSFDGTQYF. The DNA for the CDR3 is TGTGCCAGCAGTTTCGACGGGACCCAGTACTTC.

The V call is TRBV28, the J call TRBJ2-5; TRBD2 matches at 9 bases. The germline CDR1 and CDR2 sequences are MDHEN and SYDVKM. This CDR3 spans 15 amino acids. Trimming at V came to 8 bases and at J to 1 base, leaving 8 bases not matched to a gene. CDR3 DNA: TGTGCCAGCTCCTCGGCTAGCGGGGTCCAAGAGACCCAGTACTTC. Translating it yields CASSSASGVQETQYF. The full variable domain, its missing parts supplied by reference TRBV28 and TRBJ2-5, is DVKVTQSSRYLVKRTGEKVFLECVQDMDHENMFWYRQDPGLGLRLIYFSYDVKMKEKGDIPEGYSVSREKKERFSLILESASTNQTSMYLCASSSASGVQETQYFGPGTRLLVL.